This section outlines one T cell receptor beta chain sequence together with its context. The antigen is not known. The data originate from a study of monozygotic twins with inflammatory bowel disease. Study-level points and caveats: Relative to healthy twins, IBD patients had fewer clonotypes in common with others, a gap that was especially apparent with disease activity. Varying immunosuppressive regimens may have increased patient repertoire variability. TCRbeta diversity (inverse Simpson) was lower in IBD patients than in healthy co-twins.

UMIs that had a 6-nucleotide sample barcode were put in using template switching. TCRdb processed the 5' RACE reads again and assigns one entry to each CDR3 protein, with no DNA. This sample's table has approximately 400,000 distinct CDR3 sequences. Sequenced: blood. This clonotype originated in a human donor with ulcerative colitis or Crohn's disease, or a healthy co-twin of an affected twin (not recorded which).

This chain's CDR3 is CASSNLAGEQFF. This sequence joins TRBV6-4 and TRBJ2-1; absent DNA, TCRdb's TRBD2 call cannot be checked. This CDR3 comprises 12 residues. The V gene's germline CDR1 is MRHNA and CDR2 SNTAGT.